This record concerns one T cell receptor (beta chain) sequence. This clonotype was detected ten times or more. No cognate antigen has been identified for it. No clone much larger than this one lies a single base away; base qualities are absent. Sequencing instrument: Illumina HiSeq 2500. Quantitative 5'-RACE with molecular barcodes was the method used to prepare the TCR beta libraries. As for the authors' bioinformatics: A new computational method based on a probabilistic model of VDJ rearrangement was used to identify disease-linked TCR variants. TCRdb trimmed public reads at Q25 via fastp, called clones via MiXCR and kept in-frame beta chains. One record per CDR3 amino acid sequence lists the most common genes and DNA. None of the V and J calls come from the authors' own analysis; TCRdb made them. The sample records some 30,000 distinct CDR3 sequences, 7.2% of which are singletons. About 10% of the sample belongs to the ten largest clones.

From its cysteine to its phenylalanine, the CDR3 spans 14 amino acids. Of all the DNA, just the CDR3 is kept, 42 bases in frame from base 1. Clipping removes 3 bases from V and 5 bases from J, with 6 as the unmatched junction base count. This sample is drawn from a study of CD8 T cells in ankylosing spondylitis (dated by TCRdb to the late 2010s). Study-level background: The study set out to find disease-linked TCR variants by profiling T cell receptor beta repertoires in ankylosing spondylitis patients and healthy donors. Peripheral blood was sampled, and synovial fluid was additionally collected from ankylosing spondylitis patients. In total, the full study cohort was made up of roughly 110 healthy donors and some 26 ankylosing spondylitis patients. What the study reported, not specific to this receptor: The disease-linked clones were reported to be significantly enriched in matched synovial fluid samples from ankylosing spondylitis patients. Some motif variants had previously been reported in the synovial fluid and blood of reactive arthritis patients, which suggests shared mechanisms of disease initiation. A TCR beta motif of several highly homologous amino acid variants appeared characteristic of blood from ankylosing spondylitis patients. In peripheral blood, the disease-linked clones were found at relatively low frequencies and had a CD8+ phenotype.

The chain is made from TRBV12-3 or TRBV12-4 and TRBJ2-5; 7 central nucleotides agree with TRBD1. The TCR was taken from a male donor with ankylosing spondylitis or in good health (not recorded which). Input material: blood, either unsorted or a sorted T cell fraction (not recorded which). The DNA reads TGTGCCAGCAGTTTGAAGGCACAGGGGGAGACCCAGTACTTC. Translated, it reads CASSLKAQGETQYF.